This T cell receptor (beta chain) came from a study of blood T cell repertoires in COVID-19. TCRdb's table, derived via immunoSEQ multiplex PCR, lists solely in-frame clones and lacks some. This repertoire shows 150,000 to 200,000 clones, 85% found once; its top ten account for approximately 3.3%. The CDR3 is 14 residues long. Germline-derived CDR1 and CDR2 are SGHNT and YYREEE (reference sequence). The V and J ends lost 4 bases and 0 bases, in that order; junction bases with no gene match: 4. The chain has TRBV5-4 and TRBJ2-7, with TRBD1 matching 7 bases. The sample taken for sequencing was peripheral blood. The receptor was derived from a human donor with acute or convalescent COVID-19. The donor label of this sample is uncertain. The chain's CDR3 is CASSPRDSSYEQYF. In DNA, the CDR3 is TGTGCCAGCAGCCCCCGGGACAGCTCCTACGAGCAGTACTTC.